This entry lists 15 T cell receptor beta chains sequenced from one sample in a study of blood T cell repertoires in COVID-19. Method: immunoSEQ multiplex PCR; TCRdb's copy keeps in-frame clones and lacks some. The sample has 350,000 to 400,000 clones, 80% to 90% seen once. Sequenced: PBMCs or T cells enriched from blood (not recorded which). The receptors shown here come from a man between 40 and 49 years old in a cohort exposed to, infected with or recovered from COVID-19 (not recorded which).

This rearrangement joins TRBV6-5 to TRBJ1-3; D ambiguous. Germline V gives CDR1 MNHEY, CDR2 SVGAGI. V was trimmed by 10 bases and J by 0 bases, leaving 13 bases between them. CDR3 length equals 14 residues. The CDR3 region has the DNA TGTGCCACCAATTTATACAGCTCTGGAAACACCATATATTTT. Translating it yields CATNLYSSGNTIYF.

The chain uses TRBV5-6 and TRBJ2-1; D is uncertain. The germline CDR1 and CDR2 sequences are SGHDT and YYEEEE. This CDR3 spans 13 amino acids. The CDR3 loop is CATRVHRYNEQFF. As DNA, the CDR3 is TGTGCTACCCGGGTCCACCGCTACAATGAGCAGTTCTTC.

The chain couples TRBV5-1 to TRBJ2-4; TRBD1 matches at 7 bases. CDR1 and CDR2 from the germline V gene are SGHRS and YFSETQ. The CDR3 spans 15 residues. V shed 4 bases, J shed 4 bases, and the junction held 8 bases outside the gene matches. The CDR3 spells CASSVTGAGKNIQYF. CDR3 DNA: TGCGCCAGCAGCGTAACAGGGGCAGGTAAAAACATTCAGTACTTC. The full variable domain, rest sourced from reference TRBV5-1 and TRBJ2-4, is KAGVTQTPRYLIKTRGQQVTLSCSPISGHRSVSWYQQTPGQGLQFLFEYFSETQRNKGNFPGRFSGRQFSNSRSEMNVSTLELGDSALYLCASSVTGAGKNIQYFGAGTRLSVL.

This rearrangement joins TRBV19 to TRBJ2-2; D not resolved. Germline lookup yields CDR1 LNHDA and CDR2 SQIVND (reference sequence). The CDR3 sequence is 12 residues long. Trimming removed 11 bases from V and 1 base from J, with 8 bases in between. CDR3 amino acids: CAGSRNTGELFF. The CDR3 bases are TGTGCCGGATCTAGGAACACCGGGGAGCTGTTTTTT. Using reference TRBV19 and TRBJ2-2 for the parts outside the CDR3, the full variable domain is DGGITQSPKYLFRKEGQNVTLSCEQNLNHDAMYWYRQDPGQGLRLIYYSQIVNDFQKGDIAEGYSVSREKKESFPLTVTSAQKNPTAFYLCAGSRNTGELFFGEGSRLTVL.

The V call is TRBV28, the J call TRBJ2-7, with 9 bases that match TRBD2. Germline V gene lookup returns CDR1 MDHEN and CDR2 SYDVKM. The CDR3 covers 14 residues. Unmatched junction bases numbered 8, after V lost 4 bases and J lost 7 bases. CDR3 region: CASSSTSGVWEQYF. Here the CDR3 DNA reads TGTGCCAGCAGTTCGACTAGCGGTGTATGGGAGCAGTACTTC.

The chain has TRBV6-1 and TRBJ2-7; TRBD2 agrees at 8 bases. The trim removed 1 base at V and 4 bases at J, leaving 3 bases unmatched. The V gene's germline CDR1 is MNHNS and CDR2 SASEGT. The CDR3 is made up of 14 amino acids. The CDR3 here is CASSEDGRAYEQYF. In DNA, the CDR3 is TGTGCCAGCAGTGAAGACGGGAGGGCTTACGAGCAGTACTTC.

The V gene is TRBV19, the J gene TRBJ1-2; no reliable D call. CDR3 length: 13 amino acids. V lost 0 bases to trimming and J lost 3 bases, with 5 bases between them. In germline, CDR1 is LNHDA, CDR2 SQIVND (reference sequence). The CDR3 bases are TGTGCCAGTAGTATAGACCCGTACTATGGCTACACCTTC. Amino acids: CASSIDPYYGYTF.

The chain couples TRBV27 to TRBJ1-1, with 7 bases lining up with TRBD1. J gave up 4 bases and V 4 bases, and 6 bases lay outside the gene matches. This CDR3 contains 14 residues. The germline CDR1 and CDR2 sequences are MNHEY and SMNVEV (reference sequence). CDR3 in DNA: TGTGCCAGCAGTTACACTCACAGGGGCACTGAAGCTTTCTTT. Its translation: CASSYTHRGTEAFF.

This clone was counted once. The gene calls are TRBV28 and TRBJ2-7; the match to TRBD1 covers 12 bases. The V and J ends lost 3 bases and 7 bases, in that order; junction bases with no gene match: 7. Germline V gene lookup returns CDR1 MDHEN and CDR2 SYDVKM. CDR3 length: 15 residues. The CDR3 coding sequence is TGTGCCAGCAGTTTCCGCGGGACAGGGGGCCGAGAGCAGTACTTC. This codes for CASSFRGTGGREQYF.

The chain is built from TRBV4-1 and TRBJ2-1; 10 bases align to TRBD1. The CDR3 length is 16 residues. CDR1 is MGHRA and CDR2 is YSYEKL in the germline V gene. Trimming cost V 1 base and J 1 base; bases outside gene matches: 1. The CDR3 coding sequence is TGCGCCAGCAGCCAAGGGACAGGGGGATCCTACAATGAGCAGTTCTTC. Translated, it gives CASSQGTGGSYNEQFF.

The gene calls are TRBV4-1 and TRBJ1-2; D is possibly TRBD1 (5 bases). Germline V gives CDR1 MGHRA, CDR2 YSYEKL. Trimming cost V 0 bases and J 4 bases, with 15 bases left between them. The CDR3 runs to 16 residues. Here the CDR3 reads CASSQDPSSRAYGYTF. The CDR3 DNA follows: TGCGCCAGCAGCCAAGATCCTTCGTCCAGGGCCTATGGCTACACCTTC.

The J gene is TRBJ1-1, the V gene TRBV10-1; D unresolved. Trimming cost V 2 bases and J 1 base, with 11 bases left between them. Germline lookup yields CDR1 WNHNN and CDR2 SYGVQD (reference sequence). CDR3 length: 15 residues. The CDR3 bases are TGCGCCAGCAGTGAGGCCCCGGGATCGAACACTGAAGCTTTCTTT. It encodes CASSEAPGSNTEAFF.

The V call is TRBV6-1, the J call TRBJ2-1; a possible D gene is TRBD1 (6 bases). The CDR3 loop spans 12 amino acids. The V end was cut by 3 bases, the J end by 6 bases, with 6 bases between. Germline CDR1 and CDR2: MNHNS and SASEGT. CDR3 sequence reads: CASSDRGNEQFF. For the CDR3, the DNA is TGTGCCAGCAGTGACAGGGGCAATGAGCAGTTCTTC.

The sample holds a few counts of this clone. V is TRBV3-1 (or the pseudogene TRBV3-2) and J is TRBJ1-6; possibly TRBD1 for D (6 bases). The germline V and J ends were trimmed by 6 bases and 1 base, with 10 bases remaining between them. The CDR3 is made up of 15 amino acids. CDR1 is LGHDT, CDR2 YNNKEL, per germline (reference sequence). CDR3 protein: CASSRRGSYNSPLHF. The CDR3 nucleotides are TGTGCCAGCAGTCGCAGGGGTTCCTATAATTCACCCCTCCACTTT.

The CDR3 sequence: CASSHYRGSTDTQYF. The CDR3 nucleotides are TGTGCCAGCAGCCACTATCGCGGGAGCACAGATACGCAGTATTTT. V usage is TRBV3-1 (or the pseudogene TRBV3-2) and J usage is TRBJ2-3, with D possibly being TRBD2 (5 bases). Trimming removed 3 bases at V and 0 bases at J, with 10 bases between. Germline-derived CDR1 and CDR2 are LGHDT and YNNKEL (reference sequence). CDR3 length: 15 amino acids.